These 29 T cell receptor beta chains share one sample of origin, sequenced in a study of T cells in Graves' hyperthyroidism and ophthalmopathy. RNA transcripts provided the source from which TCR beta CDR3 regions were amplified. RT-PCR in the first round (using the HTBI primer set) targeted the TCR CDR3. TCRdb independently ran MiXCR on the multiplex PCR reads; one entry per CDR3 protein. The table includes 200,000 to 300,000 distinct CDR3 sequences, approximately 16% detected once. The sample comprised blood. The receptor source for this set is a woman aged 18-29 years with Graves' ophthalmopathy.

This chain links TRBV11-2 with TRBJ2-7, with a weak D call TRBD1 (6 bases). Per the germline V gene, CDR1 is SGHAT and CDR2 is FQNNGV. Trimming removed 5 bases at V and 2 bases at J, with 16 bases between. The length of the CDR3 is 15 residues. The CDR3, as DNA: TGTGCCAGCAGCCCAGACACAGGGTTCCCCTACGAGCAGTACTTC. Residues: CASSPDTGFPYEQYF.

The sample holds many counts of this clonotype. As DNA, the CDR3 is TGTGCCAGCAGTTTCCAGGGTACCTATAATTCACCCCTCCACTTT. This encodes CASSFQGTYNSPLHF. The V and J genes are TRBV27 and TRBJ1-6; D possibly corresponds to TRBD1 (5 bases). This CDR3 is 15 amino acids long. The germline V gene has CDR1 MNHEY and CDR2 SMNVEV (reference sequence). With 3 bases removed from V and 2 bases from J, the gap between germline ends came to 8 bases.

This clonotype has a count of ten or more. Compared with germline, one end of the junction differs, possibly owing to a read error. The CDR3 nucleotides are TGTGCCAGCAGACAAGCGGGACGGAAGAACACTGAAGCTTTCTTT. It is translated as CASRQAGRKNTEAFF. The chain combines TRBV3-1 with TRBJ1-1, with D possibly TRBD1 on 5 matching bases. This CDR3 has 15 residues. Germline CDR1 LGHDT, CDR2 YNNKEL (reference sequence).

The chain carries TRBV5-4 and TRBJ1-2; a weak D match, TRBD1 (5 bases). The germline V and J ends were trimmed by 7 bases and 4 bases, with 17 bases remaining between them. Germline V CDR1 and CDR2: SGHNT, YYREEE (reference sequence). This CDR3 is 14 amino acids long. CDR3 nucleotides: TGTGCCAGCGCCCCCCGGGGGGAGGTCTATGGCTACACCTTC. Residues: CASAPRGEVYGYTF.

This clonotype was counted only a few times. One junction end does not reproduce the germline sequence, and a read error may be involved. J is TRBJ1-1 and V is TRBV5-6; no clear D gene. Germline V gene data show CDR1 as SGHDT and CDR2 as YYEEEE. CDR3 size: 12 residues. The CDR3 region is CAGSTANTEAFF. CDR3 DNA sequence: TGTGCCGGCAGTACAGCGAACACTGAAGCTTTCTTT.

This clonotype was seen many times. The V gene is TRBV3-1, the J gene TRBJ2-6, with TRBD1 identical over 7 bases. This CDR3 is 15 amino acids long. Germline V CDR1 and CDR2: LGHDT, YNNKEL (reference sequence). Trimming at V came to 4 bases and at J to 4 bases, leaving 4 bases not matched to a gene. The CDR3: CASSPTGAGANVLTF. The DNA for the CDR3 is TGTGCCAGCAGCCCTACAGGGGCAGGGGCCAACGTCCTGACTTTC.

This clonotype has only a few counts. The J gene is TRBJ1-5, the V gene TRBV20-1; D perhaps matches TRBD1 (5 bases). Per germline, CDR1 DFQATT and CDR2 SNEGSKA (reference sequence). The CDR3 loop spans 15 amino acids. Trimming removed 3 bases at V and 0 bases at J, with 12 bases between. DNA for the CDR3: TGCAGTGCTAGCCCGGGGCTATATAGCAATCAGCCCCAGCATTTT. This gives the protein CSASPGLYSNQPQHF.

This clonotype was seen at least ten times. The CDR3 loop reads CASSVAGIAYNEQFF. Written as DNA, the CDR3 is TGTGCCAGCAGCGTAGCGGGAATCGCCTACAATGAGCAGTTCTTC. V gene TRBV9 combines with J gene TRBJ2-1, with a tentative D call TRBD2 (5 bases). This CDR3 spans 15 amino acids. The V gene's germline CDR1 is SGDLS and CDR2 YYNGEE. V lost 0 bases, J lost 2 bases, and 9 bases lay in between.

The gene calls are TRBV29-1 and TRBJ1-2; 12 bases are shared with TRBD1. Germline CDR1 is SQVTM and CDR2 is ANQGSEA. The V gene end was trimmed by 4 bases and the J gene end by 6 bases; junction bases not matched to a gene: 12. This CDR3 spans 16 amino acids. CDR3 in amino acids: CSVGRNGTGGVDGYTF. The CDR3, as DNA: TGCAGCGTTGGGCGGAACGGGACAGGGGGCGTGGATGGCTACACCTTC.

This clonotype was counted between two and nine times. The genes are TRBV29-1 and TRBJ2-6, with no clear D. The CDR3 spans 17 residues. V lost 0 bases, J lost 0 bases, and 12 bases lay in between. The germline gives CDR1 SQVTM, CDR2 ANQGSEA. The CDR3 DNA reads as TGCAGCGTTGAAGACCCTAACGGGCTCTCTGGGGCCAACGTCCTGACTTTC. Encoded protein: CSVEDPNGLSGANVLTF.

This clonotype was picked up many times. CDR3 in amino acids: CASSGDFLTYTF. CDR3 coding DNA: TGTGCCAGCAGTGGTGACTTCCTCACCTACACCTTC. The J gene is TRBJ1-2, the V gene TRBV6-1, with D hard to call. Germline V lookup: CDR1 MNHNS, CDR2 SASEGT. This CDR3 is 12 amino acids long. The germline V and J ends were trimmed by 4 bases and 10 bases, with 13 bases remaining between them.

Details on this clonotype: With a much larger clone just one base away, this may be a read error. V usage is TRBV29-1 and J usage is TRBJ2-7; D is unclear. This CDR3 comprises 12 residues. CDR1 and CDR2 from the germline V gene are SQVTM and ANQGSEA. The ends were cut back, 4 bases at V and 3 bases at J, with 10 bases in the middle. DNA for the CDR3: TGCAGCGTTGCCGGATTGAGCTACGAGCAGTACTTC. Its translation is CSVAGLSYEQYF.

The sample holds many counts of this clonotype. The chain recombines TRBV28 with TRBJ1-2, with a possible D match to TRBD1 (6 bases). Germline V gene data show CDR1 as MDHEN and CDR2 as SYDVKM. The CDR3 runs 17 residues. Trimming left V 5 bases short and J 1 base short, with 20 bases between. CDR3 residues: CASSRLGGGVVNYGYTF. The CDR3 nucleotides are TGTGCCAGCAGTCGCCTAGGAGGGGGTGTGGTTAACTATGGCTACACCTTC.

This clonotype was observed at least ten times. The CDR3 loop is CASTPSGGANEQFF. The CDR3 bases are TGTGCCAGCACCCCCAGCGGGGGGGCAAATGAGCAGTTCTTC. The chain is built from TRBV11-2 and TRBJ2-1; 10 positions match TRBD2. The CDR3 has 14 residues. The trim removed 7 bases at V and 7 bases at J, leaving 7 bases unmatched. The germline CDR1 and CDR2 sequences are SGHAT and FQNNGV.

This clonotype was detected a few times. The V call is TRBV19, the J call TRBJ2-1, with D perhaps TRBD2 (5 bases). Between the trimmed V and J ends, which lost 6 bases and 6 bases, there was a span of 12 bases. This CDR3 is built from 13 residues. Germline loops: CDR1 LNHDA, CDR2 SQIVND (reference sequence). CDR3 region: CASRSGLLNEQFF. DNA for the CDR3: TGTGCCAGTAGGAGCGGACTCCTCAATGAGCAGTTCTTC.

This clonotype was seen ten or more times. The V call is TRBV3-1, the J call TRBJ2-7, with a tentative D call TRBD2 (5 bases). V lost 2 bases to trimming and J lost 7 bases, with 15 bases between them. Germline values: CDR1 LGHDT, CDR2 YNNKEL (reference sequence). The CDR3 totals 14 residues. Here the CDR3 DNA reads TGTGCCAGCAGCCAAAGGTTCGGTAGAGGGGAGCAGTACTTC. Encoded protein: CASSQRFGRGEQYF.

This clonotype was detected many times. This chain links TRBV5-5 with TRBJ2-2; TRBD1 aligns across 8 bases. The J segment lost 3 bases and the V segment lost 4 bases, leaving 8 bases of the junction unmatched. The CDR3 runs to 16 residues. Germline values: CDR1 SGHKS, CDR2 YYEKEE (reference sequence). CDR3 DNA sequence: TGTGCCAGCAGCGTGGGTCCAGGGGGCTACACCGGGGAGCTGTTTTTT. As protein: CASSVGPGGYTGELFF.

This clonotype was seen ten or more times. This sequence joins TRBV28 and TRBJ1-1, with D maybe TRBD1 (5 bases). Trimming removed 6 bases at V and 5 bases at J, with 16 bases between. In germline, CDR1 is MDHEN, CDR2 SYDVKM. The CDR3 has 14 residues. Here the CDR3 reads CASRSLQGDTEAFF. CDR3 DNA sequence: TGTGCCAGCAGGTCTCTCCAGGGAGATACTGAAGCTTTCTTT.

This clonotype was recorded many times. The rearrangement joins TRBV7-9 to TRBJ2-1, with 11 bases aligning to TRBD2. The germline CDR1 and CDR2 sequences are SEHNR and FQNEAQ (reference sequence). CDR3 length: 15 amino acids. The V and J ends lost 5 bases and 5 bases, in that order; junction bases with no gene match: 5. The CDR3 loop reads CASSRSGGVNNEQFF. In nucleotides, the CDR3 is TGTGCCAGCAGCCGTAGCGGGGGGGTGAACAATGAGCAGTTCTTC.

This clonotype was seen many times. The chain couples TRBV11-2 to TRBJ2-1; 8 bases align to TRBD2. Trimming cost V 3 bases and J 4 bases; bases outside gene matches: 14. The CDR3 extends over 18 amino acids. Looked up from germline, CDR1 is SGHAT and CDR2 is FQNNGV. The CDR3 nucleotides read TGTGCCAGCAGCTTTCCCGACTGGCGGGGGGCAGTATACAATGAGCAGTTCTTC. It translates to CASSFPDWRGAVYNEQFF. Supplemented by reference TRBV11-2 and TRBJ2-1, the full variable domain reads EAGVAQSPRYKIIEKRQSVAFWCNPISGHATLYWYQQILGQGPKLLIQFQNNGVVDDSQLPKDRFSAERLKGVDSTLKIQPAKLEDSAVYLCASSFPDWRGAVYNEQFFGPGTRLTVL.

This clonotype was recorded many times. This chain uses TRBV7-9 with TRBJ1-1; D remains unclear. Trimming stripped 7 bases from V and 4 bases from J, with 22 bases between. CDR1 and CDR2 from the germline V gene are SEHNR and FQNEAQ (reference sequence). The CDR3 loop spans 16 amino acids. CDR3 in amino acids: CASIPPSPSQGTEAFF. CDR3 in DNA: TGTGCCAGCATCCCCCCCTCCCCATCCCAAGGCACTGAAGCTTTCTTT.

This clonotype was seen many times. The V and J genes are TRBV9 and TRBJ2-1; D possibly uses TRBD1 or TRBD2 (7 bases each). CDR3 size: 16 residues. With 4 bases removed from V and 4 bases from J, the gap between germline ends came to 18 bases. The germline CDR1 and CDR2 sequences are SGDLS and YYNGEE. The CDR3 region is CASSFRQGEGYNEQFF. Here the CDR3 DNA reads TGTGCCAGCAGCTTTCGGCAGGGGGAGGGTTACAATGAGCAGTTCTTC. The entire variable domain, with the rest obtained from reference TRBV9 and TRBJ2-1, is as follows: DSGVTQTPKHLITATGQRVTLRCSPRSGDLSVYWYQQSLDQGLQFLIQYYNGEERAKGNILERFSAQQFPDLHSELNLSSLELGDSALYFCASSFRQGEGYNEQFFGPGTRLTVL.

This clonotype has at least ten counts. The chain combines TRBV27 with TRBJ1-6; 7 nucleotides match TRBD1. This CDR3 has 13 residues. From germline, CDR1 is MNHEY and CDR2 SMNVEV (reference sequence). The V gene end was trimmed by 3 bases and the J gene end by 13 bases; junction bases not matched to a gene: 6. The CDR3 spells CASSFRGRGPLHF. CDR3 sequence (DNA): TGTGCCAGCAGTTTCCGGGGCAGGGGGCCCCTCCACTTT.

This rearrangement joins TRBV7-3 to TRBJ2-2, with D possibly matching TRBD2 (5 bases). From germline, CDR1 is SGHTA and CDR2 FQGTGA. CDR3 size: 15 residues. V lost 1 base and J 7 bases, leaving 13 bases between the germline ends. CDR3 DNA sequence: TGTGCCAGCAGCTTAAAGGCTAGCTCGGGCGGGGAGCTGTTTTTT. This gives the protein CASSLKASSGGELFF. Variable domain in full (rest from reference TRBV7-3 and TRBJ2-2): GAGVSQTPSNKVTEKGKYVELRCDPISGHTALYWYRQSLGQGPEFLIYFQGTGAADDSGLPNDRFFAVRPEGSVSTLKIQRTERGDSAVYLCASSLKASSGGELFFGEGSRLTVL.

CDR3 sequence reads: CASSFWDTQQKNIQYF. CDR3 nucleotide sequence: TGTGCCAGCAGTTTTTGGGATACGCAACAAAAAAACATTCAGTACTTC. The chain uses TRBV28 and TRBJ2-4; D unresolved. This CDR3 contains 16 residues. V lost 3 bases, J lost 4 bases, and 16 bases lay in between. Per germline, CDR1 MDHEN and CDR2 SYDVKM.

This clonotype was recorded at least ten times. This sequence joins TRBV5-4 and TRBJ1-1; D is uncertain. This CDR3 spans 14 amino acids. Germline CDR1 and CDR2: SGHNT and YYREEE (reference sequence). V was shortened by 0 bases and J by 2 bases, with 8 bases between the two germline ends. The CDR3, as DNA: TGTGCCAGCAGCTTGGAACACTTAAACACTGAAGCTTTCTTT. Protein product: CASSLEHLNTEAFF.

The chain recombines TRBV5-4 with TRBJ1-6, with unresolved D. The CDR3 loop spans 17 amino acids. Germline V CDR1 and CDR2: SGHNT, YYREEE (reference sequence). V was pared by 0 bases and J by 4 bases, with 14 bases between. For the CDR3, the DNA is TGTGCCAGCAGCTTGGGGTCTGCGGCTGGGTATAATTCACCCCTCCACTTT. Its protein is CASSLGSAAGYNSPLHF.

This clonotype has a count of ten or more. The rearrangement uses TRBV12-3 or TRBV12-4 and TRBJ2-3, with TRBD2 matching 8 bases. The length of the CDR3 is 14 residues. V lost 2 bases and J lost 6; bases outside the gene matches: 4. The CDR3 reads CASSLSSGGDTQYF. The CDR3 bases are TGTGCCAGCAGTTTAAGCAGCGGGGGTGATACGCAGTATTTT.

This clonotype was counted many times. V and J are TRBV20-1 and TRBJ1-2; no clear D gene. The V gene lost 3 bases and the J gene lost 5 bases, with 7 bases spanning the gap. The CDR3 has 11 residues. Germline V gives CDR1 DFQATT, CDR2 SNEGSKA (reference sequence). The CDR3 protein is CSARGRYGYTF. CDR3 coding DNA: TGCAGTGCTAGGGGTCGTTATGGCTACACCTTC.